The 20 T cell receptor beta chains below come from one sample, sequenced in a study of control samples from healthy donors and cancer patients. Libraries were prepared by immunoSEQ multiplex PCR; TCRdb keeps only in-frame clonotypes and omits some of them. The sample lists approximately 90,000 clones, approximately 95% occurring once. Sequenced input: blood. All receptors come from a woman in her twenties or thirties in good health.

The chain joins TRBV7-6 to TRBJ1-1, with 8 bases aligning to TRBD1. Unmatched junction bases numbered 5, after V lost 4 bases and J lost 1 base. The germline gives CDR1 SGHVS, CDR2 FNYEAQ. The CDR3 sequence is 15 residues long. CDR3 sequence: CASSSWTGKNTEAFF. DNA of the CDR3: TGTGCCAGCAGCTCCTGGACAGGGAAGAACACTGAAGCTTTCTTT.

The chain links TRBV6-6 to TRBJ1-2; 12 nucleotides align to TRBD1. CDR3 length equals 16 residues. V lost 6 bases, J lost 5 bases, and 10 bases stayed unmatched. Germline V gene lookup returns CDR1 MNHNY and CDR2 SVGAGI (reference sequence). CDR3 protein: CASRPGTGGGNYGYTF. The DNA of the CDR3 is TGTGCCAGCAGGCCCGGGACAGGGGGCGGGAATTATGGCTACACCTTC.

In nucleotides, the CDR3 is TGCGCCAGCAGACGAACAGGGGGCGCTTATTCACCCCTCCACTTT. It yields the protein CASRRTGGAYSPLHF. J is TRBJ1-6 and V is TRBV4-1; 9 bases are shared with TRBD1. Germline CDR1 reads MGHRA; CDR2 reads YSYEKL. V gave up 6 bases and J gave up 8 bases; unmatched junction bases: 8. The CDR3 runs to 15 residues.

The V gene is TRBV10-1, the J gene TRBJ2-5; 7 nucleotides agree with TRBD2. The germline gives CDR1 WNHNN, CDR2 SYGVQD (reference sequence). CDR3 size: 14 residues. The V segment lost 6 bases and the J segment 5 bases; nucleotides outside the gene matches: 9. CDR3 in amino acids: CASSDGTTRETQYF. The DNA for the CDR3 is TGCGCCAGCAGCGACGGGACTACAAGGGAGACCCAGTACTTC.

This chain uses TRBV7-9 with TRBJ1-1; D ambiguous. CDR3 length equals 13 residues. V was clipped by 2 bases and J by 4 bases, with 8 bases between them. Germline assignment: CDR1 SEHNR and CDR2 FQNEAQ (reference sequence). The CDR3 loop reads CASSLSSGTEAFF. The CDR3, as DNA: TGTGCCAGCAGCTTATCATCGGGCACTGAAGCTTTCTTT.

The V call is TRBV30, the J call TRBJ2-7, with no clear D. The CDR3 contains 12 residues. From germline, CDR1 is GTSNPN and CDR2 SVGIG (reference sequence). The ends were cut back, 3 bases at V and 2 bases at J, with 8 bases in the middle. CDR3 in amino acids: CAWRKAPYEQYF. DNA of the CDR3: TGTGCCTGGAGAAAAGCACCCTACGAGCAGTACTTC.

This chain uses TRBV15 with TRBJ2-7; 7 bases are shared with TRBD1. This CDR3 contains 15 residues. After removal of 5 bases from V and 4 bases from J, the junction contained 11 bases not matched to a gene. The germline gives CDR1 LNHNV, CDR2 YYDKDF (reference sequence). CDR3 loop: CATSGLGTVSYEQYF. CDR3 coding DNA: TGTGCCACCAGCGGCCTCGGGACAGTCTCTTACGAGCAGTACTTC.

The V call is TRBV7-2, the J call TRBJ1-2; 10 bases are a match to TRBD1. The ends lost 5 bases at V and 8 bases at J; junction bases unmatched: 20. Germline V gene sequence: CDR1 SGHTA, CDR2 FQGNSA. This CDR3 spans 18 amino acids. Written as DNA, the CDR3 is TGTGCCAGCAGCCTAAACCCGCAGGGACAGGGGAAAACTGGGGGCTACACCTTC. Its protein product is CASSLNPQGQGKTGGYTF.

J is TRBJ1-5 and V is TRBV5-1, with D possibly matching TRBD1 (5 bases). This CDR3 has 15 residues. Trimming took off 0 bases at V and 2 bases at J, with 9 bases between the two ends. Per the germline V gene, CDR1 is SGHRS and CDR2 is YFSETQ. CDR3 sequence reads: CASSLGGKGNQPQHF. The CDR3 DNA reads as TGCGCCAGCAGCTTGGGGGGCAAGGGCAATCAGCCCCAGCATTTT.

CDR3 sequence (DNA): TGTGCCAGCAGTTACGACACCAACTATGGCTACACCTTC. It codes for CASSYDTNYGYTF. V gene TRBV6-5 combines with J gene TRBJ1-2; D remains unclear. V was cut by 2 bases and J by 2 bases, with 6 bases left in between. The CDR3 runs 13 residues. Germline-derived CDR1 and CDR2 are MNHEY and SVGAGI.

The chain employs TRBV27 and TRBJ1-1, with D unresolved. The CDR3 contains 18 residues. CDR1 is MNHEY and CDR2 is SMNVEV in the germline V gene (reference sequence). V was shortened by 2 bases and J by 0 bases, with 19 bases between the two germline ends. CDR3 sequence reads: CASSLRLGRRALNTEAFF. CDR3 DNA sequence: TGTGCCAGCAGTTTACGTCTCGGAAGGAGAGCCCTGAACACTGAAGCTTTCTTT.

The chain carries TRBV25-1 and TRBJ1-2, with 8 bases that match TRBD1. The CDR3 consists of 13 residues. The trim removed 6 bases at V and 3 bases at J, leaving 3 bases unmatched. Germline CDR1 reads MGHDK; CDR2 reads SYGVNS. CDR3 DNA sequence: TGTGCCAGCAGGGACAGGGTGGACTATGGCTACACCTTC. Its translation is CASRDRVDYGYTF.

The chain has TRBV27 and TRBJ1-5, with D possibly TRBD1 on 6 matching bases. CDR3 length: 15 amino acids. With 7 bases removed from V and 3 bases from J, the gap between germline ends came to 16 bases. CDR1 and CDR2 (germline): MNHEY, SMNVEV (reference sequence). CDR3 residues: CASKESQGFNQPQHF. CDR3 nucleotide sequence: TGTGCCAGCAAGGAGTCCCAGGGGTTCAATCAGCCCCAGCATTTT.

V usage is TRBV5-5 and J usage is TRBJ1-2, with TRBD1 matching 8 bases. Germline V gene lookup returns CDR1 SGHKS and CDR2 YYEKEE (reference sequence). This CDR3 region has 15 residues. The trim removed 4 bases at V and 2 bases at J, leaving 7 bases unmatched. DNA of the CDR3: TGTGCCAGCAGCCACGGACAGGGCGAAAACTATGGCTACACCTTC. It encodes CASSHGQGENYGYTF.

The V call is TRBV30, the J call TRBJ1-3; D is unclear. The CDR3 is made up of 14 amino acids. Trimming removed 5 bases at V and 0 bases at J, with 11 bases between. Germline V gene sequence: CDR1 GTSNPN, CDR2 SVGIG (reference sequence). CDR3 in amino acids: CAWQKTSSGNTIYF. The CDR3 nucleotides are TGTGCCTGGCAGAAGACGAGCTCTGGAAACACCATATATTTT.

This clone has a single count. The chain carries TRBV6-6 and TRBJ2-3; tentatively, D is TRBD1 (6 bases). CDR1 and CDR2 from the germline V gene are MNHNY and SVGAGI (reference sequence). The CDR3 loop spans 15 amino acids. V lost 5 bases, J lost 0 bases, and 12 bases lay in between. CDR3 protein: CASSPGQTSTDTQYF. In DNA form, the CDR3 reads TGTGCCAGCAGTCCAGGACAGACTAGCACAGATACGCAGTATTTT.

Regarding this clone: The same CDR3 is also encoded by other DNA sequences in this sample. The CDR3 loop reads CASSQGQGGTEAFF. The CDR3 region has the DNA TGTGCCAGCAGCCAAGGACAGGGTGGCACTGAAGCTTTCTTT. V usage is TRBV3-1 (or the pseudogene TRBV3-2) and J usage is TRBJ1-1, with 7 bases that match TRBD1. CDR3 size: 14 residues. V shed 1 base and J 4 bases; nucleotides not matched to a gene: 3. Germline V gene sequence: CDR1 LGHDT, CDR2 YNNKEL (reference sequence).

V usage is TRBV12-3 or TRBV12-4 and J usage is TRBJ2-2; D is undetermined. This CDR3 contains 12 residues. The V gene lost 5 bases and the J gene lost 4 bases, with 5 bases spanning the gap. The CDR3 bases are TGTGCCAGCAGTCAACTCACCGGGGAGCTGTTTTTT. It encodes CASSQLTGELFF.

V gene TRBV5-6 combines with J gene TRBJ1-2; TRBD1 is a possible D gene (6 bases). Germline values: CDR1 SGHDT, CDR2 YYEEEE. Deletions cut 0 bases from V and 11 bases from J, with 11 bases between. The CDR3 is made up of 12 amino acids. The chain's CDR3 is CASSLARGSYTF. The DNA of the CDR3 is TGTGCCAGCAGCTTGGCGAGGGGGTCTTACACCTTC.

The chain links TRBV28 to TRBJ1-5; no clear D gene. Germline V gene sequence: CDR1 MDHEN, CDR2 SYDVKM. V was clipped by 3 bases and J by 9 bases, with 9 bases between them. The CDR3 extends over 12 amino acids. The CDR3 nucleotides are TGTGCCAGCAGTTTTAGTAACACGCCCCAGCATTTT. This gives the protein CASSFSNTPQHF. The variable domain in full, completed from reference TRBV28 and TRBJ1-5, reads DVKVTQSSRYLVKRTGEKVFLECVQDMDHENMFWYRQDPGLGLRLIYFSYDVKMKEKGDIPEGYSVSREKKERFSLILESASTNQTSMYLCASSFSNTPQHFGDGTRLSIL.